This T cell receptor beta chain was observed in a study of cytomegalovirus exposure and HLA in healthy donors (dated by TCRdb to 2016 to 2017). Broadly, across the study: An earlier analysis of about 530 of the donors reported approximately 260 Gb of sequence data and 117 million unique TCR beta sequences obtained from about 200 million T cells. To study patterns of TCR occurrence, a later analysis re-analyzed previously published TCR beta repertoires from several hundred donors and added high-resolution HLA genotyping. The number of typed donors differed by locus: roughly 629-640 for A, B, C, DRB1 and DQB1; roughly 510 for DQA1; approximately 600 for DPA1; and approximately 450 for DPB1. The aim of the study was to test whether cataloging public T cell receptors could identify signatures of past pathogen exposure. An earlier analysis of around 580 of the donors used high-throughput TCR beta sequencing to judge whether each TCR beta V gene segment behaved as functional or pseudogenic. The study combined high-throughput TCR immunosequencing, statistical association of individual TCRs with disease status, and machine learning to predict cytomegalovirus infection status. Donor age, sex, ethnicity and CMV serostatus were collected together with the repertoire data. A later genetic analysis took genome-wide SNP genotypes for about 65% of the roughly 670 donors and used that subset as a discovery cohort. Among 300 to 500 genotyped donors of the cohort, an average of roughly 230,000 unique TCR beta nucleotide sequences was sequenced per donor, of which approximately 18% were non-productive. Four or five DR-DQ haplotypes were treated as single units for association and clustering because of strong linkage in the cohort. HLA typing covered class I and class II loci at four-digit resolution. An early release covering roughly 600 HLA-typed donors comprised about 300 gigabases of sequencing data and around 85 million unique TCR sequences. All discovery cohort repertoires had been generated on a single sequencing platform. In addition to the first cohort of 500 to 850 subjects, a separate validation cohort of approximately 130 different subjects was used. In the later analysis, no new phenotypic data were used to find candidate immune exposures; instead, reliance was placed on TCR beta sequences and their occurrence across donors. The T cell repertoires of 550 to 850 subjects were profiled by immunosequencing and related to cytomegalovirus serostatus. Of the 300 to 500 genotyped donors, roughly 76% were placed in the genetic ancestry cluster associated with self-reported Caucasian donors. Study-wide conclusions, independent of this receptor: The authors suggested that the approach could potentially be generalized to other disease states and immunological phenotypes. In a later genetic analysis, a missense DCLRE1C variant was associated with V-gene and J-gene trimming of TCR beta chains, and the association was replicated in an independent cohort. Correlated functional status among segregating V segments might reflect linkage disequilibrium, but an unknown experimental factor could not be ruled out. Broadly in line with IMGT annotations, most TCR beta V segments showed up in productive rearrangements about 87% or about 30% of the time in an earlier analysis of approximately 600 of the donors. Some IMGT-functional V segments, including TRBV6-2 and TRBV6-3, could not be told apart with the 87-base-pair reads, so those segments were excluded. In a later genetic analysis, fewer N-insertions in productive TCRs were reported among donors in an Asian-associated ancestry cluster than the roughly 700-donor mean. According to a later analysis, most CMV-associated TCR beta chains appeared to be HLA-restricted, and the HLA associations seemed to be driven largely by CMV exposure. Compared with equally common non-associated chains, HLA-associated TCR beta chains in a later analysis were more clonally expanded and had lower generation probabilities. In a later analysis, the rate of TCR association differed among HLA loci, with DRB1 alleles having the most associated TCRs and HLA-C alleles having the fewest. A group of highly shared sequence variants was considered likely to be a technical artifact of the sequencing pipeline. Assigning TCR associations to individual alleles was difficult when HLA alleles, especially DR and DQ, strongly co-occurred. Cytomegalovirus status was reported to be diagnosed by the classifier with high specificity and sensitivity in both the original and validation cohorts. For the cohort, immune exposure information was limited to CMV serostatus. HLA typing was unavailable for some donors at each locus, so association tests used only the typed subset. In a later analysis, several top co-occurrence clusters were reported to appear linked to parvovirus B19, influenza, CMV and Epstein-Barr virus. A further reported finding was that TCR beta sequences accurately predicted the HLA-A and HLA-B alleles for most subjects in the first cohort. Because counts were too low, seventeen rarely observed V segments, including chromosome 9 orphons, were excluded from the earlier analysis of 587 of the donors. A later analysis associated approximately 17,000 TCR beta sequences with specific HLA alleles at a false discovery rate of 0.05. Three of the identified cytomegalovirus-associated TCR beta chains were confirmed in vitro to be specific for cytomegalovirus antigens. Most TCR sequences were observed very rarely across donors, whereas some public TCRs were present in many individuals. Sequencing depth was assumed to be roughly uniform across donors in the presence/absence analyses, though that assumption may not hold. Only TCR beta chains were sequenced in this cohort, and the absence of alpha or paired-chain data limited detectable features. The study listed over 150 TCR beta chains as associated with cytomegalovirus.

From the germline V gene (reference sequence), CDR1 is MNHNY and CDR2 is SVGAGI. The junction carries 9 bases between V and J, which are trimmed by 5 bases and 7 bases respectively. From cysteine to phenylalanine, the CDR3 is 13 amino acids long. The sequence is cut down to CDR3 DNA, 39 bases in frame from base 1. The cohort comprised some 700 healthy bone marrow donors. At the time of sampling, all cohort members were nominally healthy, though unrecorded immune exposures were likely present. The donor tested CMV seronegative and was one of the 352 seronegative cohort members. Each donor provided a peripheral blood sample, and peripheral blood mononuclear cells were used for TCR beta sequencing. Genomic DNA extraction from the blood cell samples was performed with the Qiagen DNeasy Blood Extraction Kit. Comments on this clone: The clone's antigen remains unknown. No much larger clonotype is one base removed from it; base qualities were not supplied.

Preparation of the library involved the immunoSEQ multiplex PCR assay. A mixture of 60 forward primers for TCR Vbeta segments and 13 reverse primers for TCR Jbeta segments was used in the multiplex PCR. Amplification of the CDR3 region of rearranged TCR beta genes was performed with a multiplex PCR assay on genomic DNA. The amplified TCR beta libraries were sequenced on the Illumina HiSeq System as 87-base-pair reads. The study's own analysis went as follows. A later analysis tallied tens of millions of unique TCR beta chains across the 650 to 750 repertoires, and about 12 million of those chains were shared by two or more donors. Raw reads were error-corrected and collapsed into unique sequences by a nearest-neighbor algorithm in which closely related sequences were merged to remove PCR and sequencing errors. Alignment of CDR3 sequences to IMGT reference sequences was used to assign V, D and J gene segments. Each retained sequence needed at least a six-nucleotide match to both a V gene segment and a J gene segment. Rearrangements were classified as productive when the CDR3 lacked stop codons and remained in frame with V and J, and all other rearrangements were classified as non-productive. Following IMGT convention, CDR3 was defined as the stretch from the second conserved V-encoded cysteine up to the conserved J-encoded phenylalanine. In an earlier analysis of roughly 610 of the donors, sequences lacking an unambiguous match to a single V gene segment were excluded. In an earlier analysis of 587 of the donors, a V segment was called functional when productive rearrangements were above 56.7%, and segregating when the standard deviation between donors exceeded 5%. A statistical classification framework was built to diagnose cytomegalovirus status from the catalog of TCR beta chain sequences. In a later analysis, TCR nucleotide sequences were compared against IMGT/GENE-DB human TR gene sequences so that V and J genes could be assigned. A later analysis assigned CDR3 sequences and most-parsimonious VDJ recombination scenarios with the TCRdist pipeline. A later analysis defined each TCR beta chain by its CDR3 amino acid sequence plus V-gene family, and excluded reads lacking a unique V-gene family. As a way to deal with suspected cross-contamination and a sequencing artifact, a later analysis dropped roughly 620 nucleotide sequences that were highly shared and had low generation probability. In a later analysis, a clonal expansion index was calculated for each public chain from normalized within-repertoire ranks of inferred template counts. In a later analysis, generation probabilities were computed with a VDJ recombination model fitted to out-of-frame rearrangements, and the resulting probabilities were checked against IGoR. In a later analysis, hypergeometric tests were used to score TCR-TCR, TCR-HLA and TCR-CMV co-occurrence, with a repertoire-size bias correction applied to TCR pairs. A later analysis estimated false discovery rates by permuting HLA or CMV assignments 20 times. In a later analysis, co-occurring TCRs were grouped with DBSCAN, and TCRdist sequence similarity was added when clustering was performed within HLA-allele-positive subsets. For co-occurrence clustering, repertoires with fewer than 30,000 or more than 120,000 public chains were excluded, along with roughly 5 repertoires with anomalous nucleotide sharing. TCRdb limited this immuneACCESS table to in-frame rearrangements with V and J called. A share of clones is missing; checked studies link under half to unresolved V genes, and the rest is unexplained. V, J and clone size were drawn from that table, and D and trimming were deduced from the DNA. In all, the sample holds 150,000 to 200,000 clones, and around nine tenths of those were seen once. Jointly, the top ten make up more than 1.5% of the sample.

This receptor was taken from a woman aged 18 to 35 in good health and CMV-seronegative. This chain is built from TRBV6-6 and TRBJ1-6; the D gene is perhaps TRBD1, from 5 matching bases. The sequenced sample consisted of PBMCs. The DNA is as follows: TGTGCCAGCAGTCACAACAGGAATTCACCCCTCCACTTT. The resulting protein is CASSHNRNSPLHF.